This T cell receptor beta chain was sequenced during a study of cytomegalovirus exposure and HLA in healthy donors. The CDR3 extends over 15 amino acids. Germline values: CDR1 MDHEN, CDR2 SYDVKM. The V and J ends lost 5 bases and 8 bases, in that order; junction bases with no gene match: 9. Points from the study as a whole: When the data were analyzed later, several of the most significant clusters appeared to be linked to common viral pathogens. The majority of CMV-associated TCR beta chains were reported as apparently HLA-restricted in a later analysis.

For this clone: Its antigen remains unidentified. Additional DNA sequences in this sample encode the identical CDR3.

The study ran its PCR with 60 Vbeta and 13 Jbeta primers. Original processing notes: Around 11 million shared chains were among 80 million or so unique TCR beta chains counted in a later analysis. Clones were read by immunoSEQ multiplex PCR, and TCRdb kept only the in-frame ones, dropping some. Clone size and V and J calls were adopted from that table, with D and trimming inferred from the DNA. This sample carries around 150,000 clones, 65% to 75% of them seen once, and the ten largest clones take roughly 4.7%. The sequence was collected from a man aged 60 to 69 in good health and CMV-seronegative. This sequence joins TRBV28 and TRBJ1-4; 9 nucleotides match TRBD1. The sequenced sample was PBMCs. The CDR3 nucleotides read TGTGCCAGCAGTCTCCCGACAGGGGGGGGAGAAAAACTGTTTTTT. It specifies CASSLPTGGGEKLFF.